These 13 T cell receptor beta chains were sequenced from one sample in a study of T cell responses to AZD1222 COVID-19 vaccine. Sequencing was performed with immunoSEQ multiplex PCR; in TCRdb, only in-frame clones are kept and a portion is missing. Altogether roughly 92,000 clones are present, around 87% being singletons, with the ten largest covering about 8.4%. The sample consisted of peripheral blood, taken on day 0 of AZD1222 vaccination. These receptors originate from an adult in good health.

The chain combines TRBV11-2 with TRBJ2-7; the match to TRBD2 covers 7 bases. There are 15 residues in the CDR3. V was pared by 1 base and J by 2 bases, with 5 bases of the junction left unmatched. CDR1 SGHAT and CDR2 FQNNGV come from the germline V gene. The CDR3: CASSLARDYTYEQYF. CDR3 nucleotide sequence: TGTGCCAGCAGCTTAGCCCGGGACTATACCTACGAGCAGTACTTC. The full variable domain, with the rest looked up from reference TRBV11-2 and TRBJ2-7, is EAGVAQSPRYKIIEKRQSVAFWCNPISGHATLYWYQQILGQGPKLLIQFQNNGVVDDSQLPKDRFSAERLKGVDSTLKIQPAKLEDSAVYLCASSLARDYTYEQYFGPGTRLTVT.

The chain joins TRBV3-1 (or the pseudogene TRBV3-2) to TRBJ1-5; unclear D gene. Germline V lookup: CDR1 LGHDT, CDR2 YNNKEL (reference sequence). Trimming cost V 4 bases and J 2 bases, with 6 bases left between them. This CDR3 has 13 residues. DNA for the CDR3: TGTGCCAGCAGCCTTGACCGCAATCAGCCCCAGCATTTT. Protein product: CASSLDRNQPQHF.

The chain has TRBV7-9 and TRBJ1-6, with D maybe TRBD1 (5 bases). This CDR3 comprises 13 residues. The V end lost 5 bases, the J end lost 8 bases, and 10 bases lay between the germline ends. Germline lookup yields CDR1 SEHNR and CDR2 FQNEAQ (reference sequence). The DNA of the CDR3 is TGTGCCAGCAGCCAAGGAGGGGATTCACCCCTCCACTTT. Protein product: CASSQGGDSPLHF.

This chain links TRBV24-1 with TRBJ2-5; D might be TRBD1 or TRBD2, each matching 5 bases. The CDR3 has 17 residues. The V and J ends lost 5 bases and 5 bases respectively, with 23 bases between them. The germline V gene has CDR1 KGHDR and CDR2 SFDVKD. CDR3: CATSAGPQANGDETQYF. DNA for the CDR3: TGTGCCACCAGTGCAGGGCCGCAGGCCAACGGGGACGAGACCCAGTACTTC.

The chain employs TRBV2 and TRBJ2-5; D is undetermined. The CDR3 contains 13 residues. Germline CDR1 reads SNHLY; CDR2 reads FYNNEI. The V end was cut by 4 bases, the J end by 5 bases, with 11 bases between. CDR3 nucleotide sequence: TGTGCCAGCAGTGGACGTCGGTTGGAGACCCAGTACTTC. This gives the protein CASSGRRLETQYF.

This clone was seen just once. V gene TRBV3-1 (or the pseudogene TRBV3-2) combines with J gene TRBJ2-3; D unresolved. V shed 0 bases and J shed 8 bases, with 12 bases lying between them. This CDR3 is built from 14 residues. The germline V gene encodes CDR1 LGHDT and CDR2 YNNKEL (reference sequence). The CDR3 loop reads CASSQDAPLGTQYF. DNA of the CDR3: TGTGCCAGCAGCCAAGACGCCCCCTTGGGTACGCAGTATTTT.

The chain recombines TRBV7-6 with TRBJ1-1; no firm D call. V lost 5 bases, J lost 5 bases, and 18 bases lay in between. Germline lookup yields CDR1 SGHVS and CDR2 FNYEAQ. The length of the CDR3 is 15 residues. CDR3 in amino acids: CASSQRQEGGTEAFF. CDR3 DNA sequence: TGTGCCAGCAGCCAACGGCAGGAGGGAGGAACTGAAGCTTTCTTT.

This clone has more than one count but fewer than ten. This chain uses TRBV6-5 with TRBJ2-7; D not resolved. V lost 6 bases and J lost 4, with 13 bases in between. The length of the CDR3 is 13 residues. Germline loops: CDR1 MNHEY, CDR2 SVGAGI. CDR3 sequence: CASSPTPSYEQYF. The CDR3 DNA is TGTGCCAGCAGCCCAACCCCATCGTACGAGCAGTACTTC.

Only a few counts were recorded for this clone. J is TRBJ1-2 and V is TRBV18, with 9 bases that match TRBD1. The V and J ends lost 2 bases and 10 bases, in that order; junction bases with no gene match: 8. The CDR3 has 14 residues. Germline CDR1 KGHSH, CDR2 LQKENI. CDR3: CASSPRDRGDPYTF. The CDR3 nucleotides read TGTGCCAGCTCACCAAGAGACAGGGGGGATCCCTACACCTTC.

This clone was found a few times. The CDR3 loop is CASSPRTGVGNTIYF. CDR3 sequence (DNA): TGTGCCAGCAGCCCCCGGACAGGGGTCGGAAACACCATATATTTT. This chain uses TRBV13 with TRBJ1-3, with 9 bases matching TRBD1. CDR1 is PRHDT, CDR2 FYEKMQ, per germline (reference sequence). With V trimmed by 5 bases and J by 4 bases, 6 bases remained unmatched. The CDR3 consists of 15 residues.

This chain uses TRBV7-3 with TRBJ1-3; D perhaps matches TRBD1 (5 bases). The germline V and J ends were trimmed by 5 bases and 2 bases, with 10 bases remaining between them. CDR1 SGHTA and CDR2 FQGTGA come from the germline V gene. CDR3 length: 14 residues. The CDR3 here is CASSAKGPGNTIYF. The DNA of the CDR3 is TGTGCCAGCAGCGCAAAGGGGCCTGGAAACACCATATATTTT.

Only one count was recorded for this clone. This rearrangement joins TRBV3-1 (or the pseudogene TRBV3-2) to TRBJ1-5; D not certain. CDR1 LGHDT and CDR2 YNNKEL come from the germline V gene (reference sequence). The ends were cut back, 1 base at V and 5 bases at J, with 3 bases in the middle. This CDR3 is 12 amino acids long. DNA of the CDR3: TGTGCCAGCAGCCAAGGGGATCAGCCCCAGCATTTT. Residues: CASSQGDQPQHF.

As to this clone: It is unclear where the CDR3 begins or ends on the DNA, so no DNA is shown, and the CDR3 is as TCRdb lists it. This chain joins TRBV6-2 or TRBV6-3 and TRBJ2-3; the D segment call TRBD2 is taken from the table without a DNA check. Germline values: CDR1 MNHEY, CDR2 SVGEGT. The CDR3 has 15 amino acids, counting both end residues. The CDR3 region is CASSSSGLSTDTQYF.